This TCR beta chain was recorded in a study of identical twins. TCRdb re-analysed the 5' RACE reads in MiXCR, keeping a single row per CDR3 protein. This table holds some 210,000 distinct CDR3 sequences, about 16% found once. CDR1 is MNHEY, CDR2 SVGAGI, per germline. J gave up 7 bases and V 2 bases, and 17 bases lay outside the gene matches. The CDR3 runs 18 residues. These records were also assigned to another study, of T cells expressing NK-cell markers.

Source material: CD8+ T cells sorted from blood. The chain recombines TRBV6-5 with TRBJ2-1, with TRBD2 matching 7 bases. The clonotype originates from a woman between 18 and 30 years old in good health. The CDR3: CASSYDSASGTYQNEQFF. The CDR3 nucleotides are TGTGCCAGCAGTTACGATTCGGCTAGCGGAACCTATCAGAATGAGCAGTTCTTC.